These 32 T cell receptor beta chains share one sample of origin, sequenced in a study of cytomegalovirus exposure and HLA in healthy donors. With 60 Vbeta and 13 Jbeta primers, the PCR was carried out. The data were produced by immunoSEQ multiplex PCR, yet TCRdb's version contains in-frame clones alone and is incomplete. The top ten clones hold 1% of a sample with some 120,000 clones, about 80% of them seen once. The sequencing sample was made of PBMCs. The receptors derive from a man between 35 and 55 years old in good health and CMV-seronegative.

This chain links TRBV30 with TRBJ2-7; possible D gene TRBD1, 5 bases. There are 13 residues in the CDR3. The V gene's germline CDR1 is GTSNPN and CDR2 SVGIG (reference sequence). The V end was cut by 3 bases, the J end by 4 bases, with 13 bases between. The CDR3 DNA is TGTGCCTGGAGCTGGGGAAGGGGTTACGAGCAGTACTTC. It translates to CAWSWGRGYEQYF.

The sample holds a few counts of this clone. V is TRBV6-5 and J is TRBJ2-7; a weak D match, TRBD1 (5 bases). The CDR3 spans 15 residues. V shed 0 bases and J shed 0 bases, with 9 bases lying between them. The V gene's germline CDR1 is MNHEY and CDR2 SVGAGI. The CDR3 region has the DNA TGTGCCAGCAGTTACTCGACAGCTAGCTCCTACGAGCAGTACTTC. It is translated as CASSYSTASSYEQYF.

The chain couples TRBV5-1 to TRBJ1-6; the D is unclear. Germline V gene sequence: CDR1 SGHRS, CDR2 YFSETQ. The CDR3 runs to 15 residues. Trimming left V 0 bases short and J 8 bases short, with 12 bases between. The CDR3 region is CASSLEAGDHSPLHF. For the CDR3, the DNA is TGCGCCAGCAGCTTGGAGGCAGGTGATCATTCACCCCTCCACTTT.

The chain recombines TRBV5-4 with TRBJ1-2, with 8 positions matching TRBD1. The germline V gene has CDR1 SGHNT and CDR2 YYREEE (reference sequence). The CDR3 covers 14 residues. The V and J ends lost 4 bases and 6 bases, in that order; junction bases with no gene match: 8. The CDR3 DNA reads as TGTGCCAGCAGCCGGGGTGGGACAGGAGATGGCTACACCTTC. Encoded protein: CASSRGGTGDGYTF.

This chain uses TRBV5-1 with TRBJ2-5, with D possibly TRBD1 on 6 matching bases. V shed 1 base and J shed 6 bases, with 16 bases lying between them. The CDR3 covers 15 residues. Germline-derived CDR1 and CDR2 are SGHRS and YFSETQ. The CDR3 DNA reads as TGCGCCAGCAGCTTGTCTGGGCAGGGGATGAAGACCCAGTACTTC. It translates to CASSLSGQGMKTQYF.

The gene calls are TRBV5-8 and TRBJ1-4; the match to TRBD1 covers 7 bases. Germline lookup yields CDR1 SGHTS and CDR2 YDEGEE. The CDR3 length is 18 residues. V lost 0 bases, J lost 0 bases, and 8 bases stayed unmatched. In DNA form, the CDR3 reads TGTGCCAGCAGCTTGGGAAGGGGGCCTCTTGCAACTAATGAAAAACTGTTTTTT. Its translation: CASSLGRGPLATNEKLFF.

The J gene is TRBJ2-3, the V gene TRBV10-1, with D unresolved. The CDR3 is 13 residues long. The germline V gene has CDR1 WNHNN and CDR2 SYGVQD (reference sequence). V was cut by 2 bases and J by 0 bases, with 3 bases left in between. The CDR3 spells CASSEGSTDTQYF. CDR3 nucleotide sequence: TGCGCCAGCAGTGAGGGCAGCACAGATACGCAGTATTTT.

The chain combines TRBV6-1 with TRBJ2-7; 10 bases align to TRBD2. Per germline, CDR1 MNHNS and CDR2 SASEGT. The length of the CDR3 is 13 residues. V trimming: 9 bases; J trimming: 2 bases; junction bases outside the gene matches: 4. CDR3 sequence: CASWTSGPYEQYF. The DNA for the CDR3 is TGTGCCAGTTGGACTAGCGGCCCCTACGAGCAGTACTTC.

The chain carries TRBV11-2 and TRBJ2-1; 9 bases match TRBD2. Germline values: CDR1 SGHAT, CDR2 FQNNGV. V trimming: 1 base; J trimming: 9 bases; junction bases outside the gene matches: 7. This CDR3 region has 15 residues. CDR3 amino acids: CASSLVPSGMGEQFF. The CDR3 DNA reads TGTGCCAGCAGCTTAGTTCCTAGCGGGATGGGTGAGCAGTTCTTC.

The CDR3, as DNA: TGTGCCAGTAGTATGCAGTACCAAGAGACCCAGTACTTC. The encoded protein is CASSMQYQETQYF. The chain has TRBV19 and TRBJ2-5, with unresolved D. Trimming left V 3 bases short and J 0 bases short, with 5 bases between. Germline CDR1 reads LNHDA; CDR2 reads SQIVND (reference sequence). CDR3 length: 13 amino acids.

The chain joins TRBV11-2 to TRBJ2-1; TRBD1 aligns across 9 bases. Germline V gene lookup returns CDR1 SGHAT and CDR2 FQNNGV. This CDR3 has 15 amino acids. V lost 5 bases to trimming and J lost 3 bases; unmatched junction nucleotides: 5. CDR3 amino acids: CASSPGQGNYNEQFF. In nucleotides, the CDR3 is TGTGCCAGCAGCCCGGGACAGGGAAACTACAATGAGCAGTTCTTC.

In this sample, this clone turned up a few times. This chain links TRBV7-6 with TRBJ2-7, with a tentative D call TRBD1 (6 bases). Germline V lookup: CDR1 SGHVS, CDR2 FNYEAQ. The CDR3 length is 15 residues. Between the trimmed V and J ends, which lost 2 bases and 5 bases, there was a span of 16 bases. CDR3 sequence reads: CASSLTTGPGDEQYF. For the CDR3, the DNA is TGTGCCAGCAGCTTAACCACAGGGCCTGGCGACGAGCAGTACTTC.

V is TRBV5-6 and J is TRBJ2-5; TRBD2 agrees at 11 bases. This CDR3 has 16 residues. With V trimmed by 5 bases and J by 4 bases, 10 bases remained unmatched. The germline CDR1 and CDR2 sequences are SGHDT and YYEEEE. Written as DNA, the CDR3 is TGTGCCAGCAGTCCTAGCCTAGCGGGAGGAGGAGAGACCCAGTACTTC. It translates to CASSPSLAGGGETQYF.

This sequence joins TRBV2 and TRBJ2-2; the match to TRBD1 covers 7 bases. The CDR3 is made up of 15 amino acids. From germline, CDR1 is SNHLY and CDR2 FYNNEI. J gave up 6 bases and V 2 bases, and 6 bases lay outside the gene matches. CDR3 DNA: TGTGCCAGCAGTGAACGACAGGGTGGCGCCGGGGAGCTGTTTTTT. As protein: CASSERQGGAGELFF.

The chain is built from TRBV7-3 and TRBJ2-3; D might be TRBD2 (6 bases). The ends were cut back, 8 bases at V and 0 bases at J, with 12 bases in the middle. The length of the CDR3 is 14 residues. The germline V gene has CDR1 SGHTA and CDR2 FQGTGA. The CDR3 DNA follows: TGTGCCAGCTCGCCCGGGGGAAGCACAGATACGCAGTATTTT. It translates to CASSPGGSTDTQYF. Full variable domain (rest looked up from reference TRBV7-3 and TRBJ2-3): GAGVSQTPSNKVTEKGKYVELRCDPISGHTALYWYRQSLGQGPEFLIYFQGTGAADDSGLPNDRFFAVRPEGSVSTLKIQRTERGDSAVYLCASSPGGSTDTQYFGPGTRLTVL.

The chain joins TRBV30 to TRBJ2-3; the match to TRBD2 covers 12 bases. CDR3 length equals 17 residues. Germline-derived CDR1 and CDR2 are GTSNPN and SVGIG (reference sequence). V lost 1 base to trimming and J lost 3 bases; unmatched junction nucleotides: 8. CDR3 sequence (DNA): TGTGCCTGGAGTGGGCGGACTAGCGGGAAGGAGACAGATACGCAGTATTTT. Protein: CAWSGRTSGKETDTQYF.

CDR3 region: CASSHGYEQYF. The CDR3 DNA follows: TGTGCCAGCAGCCACGGGTACGAGCAGTACTTC. The rearrangement links TRBV27 to TRBJ2-7; D remains ambiguous. The germline V gene has CDR1 MNHEY and CDR2 SMNVEV (reference sequence). The CDR3 consists of 11 residues. Between the trimmed V and J ends, which lost 6 bases and 4 bases, there was a span of 7 bases.

The genes are TRBV18 and TRBJ1-2, with TRBD1 matching over 8 bases. Germline V gene data show CDR1 as KGHSH and CDR2 as LQKENI. CDR3 length equals 15 residues. V was clipped by 3 bases and J by 4 bases; unmatched bases: 7. DNA of the CDR3: TGTGCCAGCTCACCCTCGTCCGACAGGGGCTATGGCTACACCTTC. This codes for CASSPSSDRGYGYTF.

This clone was seen only once. The V and J genes are TRBV5-1 and TRBJ1-1, with 12 bases matching TRBD1. Germline CDR1 and CDR2: SGHRS and YFSETQ. CDR3 length: 16 residues. Trimming cost V 4 bases and J 5 bases; bases outside gene matches: 9. CDR3 nucleotide sequence: TGCGCCAGCAGCCTGAGACCGGGACAGGGGGCGACTGAAGCTTTCTTT. Its translation: CASSLRPGQGATEAFF.

V gene TRBV6-5 combines with J gene TRBJ1-1, with TRBD1 matching over 8 bases. After removal of 1 base from V and 4 bases from J, the junction contained 2 bases not matched to a gene. The CDR3 loop spans 14 amino acids. In germline, CDR1 is MNHEY, CDR2 SVGAGI. CDR3 in amino acids: CASSYWTGTTEAFF. The CDR3 nucleotides read TGTGCCAGCAGTTACTGGACAGGGACCACTGAAGCTTTCTTT.

This rearrangement joins TRBV5-1 to TRBJ1-1; 7 bases match TRBD1. Germline CDR1 SGHRS, CDR2 YFSETQ. The V and J ends lost 3 bases and 1 base, in that order; junction bases with no gene match: 9. This CDR3 has 16 amino acids. As DNA, the CDR3 is TGCGCCAGCAGCTGGACAGGCCCTGAGGGGAACACTGAAGCTTTCTTT. It codes for CASSWTGPEGNTEAFF.

The chain is built from TRBV7-9 and TRBJ1-3, with D hard to call. This CDR3 is 16 amino acids long. Germline CDR1 reads SEHNR; CDR2 reads FQNEAQ (reference sequence). The germline V and J ends were trimmed by 5 bases and 0 bases, with 14 bases remaining between them. In DNA, the CDR3 is TGTGCCAGCAGCCCCGAGGTGCCTAGCTCTGGAAACACCATATATTTT. It yields the protein CASSPEVPSSGNTIYF.

The V gene is TRBV27, the J gene TRBJ2-7; TRBD1 agrees at 8 bases. The CDR3 is 15 residues long. Per the germline V gene, CDR1 is MNHEY and CDR2 is SMNVEV (reference sequence). V lost 1 base to trimming and J lost 2 bases; unmatched junction nucleotides: 4. Written as DNA, the CDR3 is TGTGCCAGCAGTTTATTCGGGACAGGTCCCTACGAGCAGTACTTC. It encodes CASSLFGTGPYEQYF.

The V and J genes are TRBV5-1 and TRBJ2-3; D call uncertain. Germline lookup yields CDR1 SGHRS and CDR2 YFSETQ. The CDR3 length is 15 residues. Trimming took 0 bases from V and 0 from J, leaving 8 bases between them. The CDR3 spells CASSLETGSTDTQYF. CDR3 bases: TGCGCCAGCAGCTTGGAAACCGGGAGCACAGATACGCAGTATTTT.

This sequence joins TRBV2 and TRBJ2-5, with a tentative D call TRBD1 (6 bases). CDR1 and CDR2 from the germline V gene are SNHLY and FYNNEI. CDR3 size: 13 residues. V lost 8 bases and J lost 5, with 15 bases in between. The CDR3, as DNA: TGTGCCAGCGGTTCAGGGGTGGGGGAGACCCAGTACTTC. Translated, it gives CASGSGVGETQYF.

The chain has TRBV2 and TRBJ1-4; TRBD1 might be the D (5 bases). V was cut by 8 bases and J by 7 bases, with 17 bases left in between. The CDR3 extends over 14 amino acids. Germline V gene data show CDR1 as SNHLY and CDR2 as FYNNEI. CDR3 bases: TGTGCCAGCGCCTCCTCAGGGCTGGGTGAAAAACTGTTTTTT. Its translation: CASASSGLGEKLFF.

This chain links TRBV5-4 with TRBJ2-3, with 12 bases identical to TRBD2. This CDR3 has 17 amino acids. Germline V gene data show CDR1 as SGHNT and CDR2 as YYREEE (reference sequence). Losses at the gene ends were 1 base for V and 5 bases for J; bases not matched to a gene: 8. The CDR3 loop reads CASSLRSSGRGGDTQYF. The CDR3 DNA reads TGTGCCAGCAGCTTGCGTTCTAGCGGGAGGGGGGGAGATACGCAGTATTTT.

This chain connects TRBV18 to TRBJ2-5; TRBD2 might be the D (5 bases). This CDR3 has 15 amino acids. Germline V gene lookup returns CDR1 KGHSH and CDR2 LQKENI. V lost 0 bases and J lost 2, with 10 bases in between. The CDR3: CASSPPGEYQETQYF. The CDR3 DNA sequence: TGTGCCAGCTCACCACCGGGAGAGTATCAAGAGACCCAGTACTTC.

This chain uses TRBV7-6 with TRBJ2-7; D is possibly TRBD2 (7 bases). Trimming cost V 5 bases and J 3 bases, with 26 bases left between them. CDR1 is SGHVS and CDR2 is FNYEAQ in the germline V gene. CDR3 length: 18 residues. This chain's CDR3 is CASSGTARGGGANYEQYF. The CDR3, as DNA: TGTGCCAGCAGCGGTACCGCAAGGGGTGGGGGGGCTAACTACGAGCAGTACTTC.

The V call is TRBV29-1, the J call TRBJ2-5; 8 nucleotides match TRBD1. The CDR3 is made up of 12 amino acids. The J segment lost 5 bases and the V segment lost 8 bases, leaving 7 bases of the junction unmatched. CDR1 and CDR2 from the germline V gene are SQVTM and ANQGSEA. CDR3 loop: CSSLTGEETQYF. DNA of the CDR3: TGCAGCTCACTGACAGGGGAGGAGACCCAGTACTTC.

This chain connects TRBV7-3 to TRBJ1-2; 9 bases fit TRBD1. The CDR3 contains 13 residues. CDR1 SGHTA and CDR2 FQGTGA come from the germline V gene. Trimming cost V 2 bases and J 8 bases; bases outside gene matches: 3. The chain's CDR3 is CASSLRDRVGYTF. The DNA for the CDR3 is TGTGCCAGCAGCTTACGGGACAGGGTGGGCTACACCTTC.

The chain employs TRBV11-2 and TRBJ1-6, with TRBD1 matching 8 bases. With V trimmed by 5 bases and J by 6 bases, 6 bases remained unmatched. Germline lookup yields CDR1 SGHAT and CDR2 FQNNGV. The CDR3 has 15 residues. The CDR3 DNA follows: TGTGCCAGCAGCCGTGACAGGGGAGTTAATTCACCCCTCCACTTT. Translated, it gives CASSRDRGVNSPLHF. Filled out from reference TRBV11-2 and TRBJ1-6, the complete variable domain reads EAGVAQSPRYKIIEKRQSVAFWCNPISGHATLYWYQQILGQGPKLLIQFQNNGVVDDSQLPKDRFSAERLKGVDSTLKIQPAKLEDSAVYLCASSRDRGVNSPLHFGNGTRLTVT.